A single sample is the source of the 5 T cell receptor beta chains below, sequenced in a study of T cell changes during pregnancy in multiple sclerosis. Method: immunoSEQ multiplex PCR; TCRdb's copy keeps in-frame clones and lacks some. The profile shows tens of thousands of clones, 90% to 95% of them singletons. Specimen: CD8+ T cells from peripheral blood mononuclear cells, collected before pregnancy. All receptors come from a female donor with multiple sclerosis, enrolled in a pregnancy study.

This chain uses TRBV6-4 with TRBJ2-1, with TRBD2 as a possible D gene (6 bases). This CDR3 has 14 amino acids. V was trimmed by 5 bases and J by 6 bases, leaving 14 bases between them. CDR1 MRHNA and CDR2 SNTAGT come from the germline V gene. This CDR3 reads CASSPTTSSNEQFF. In nucleotides, the CDR3 is TGTGCCAGCAGTCCCACGACTAGTTCCAATGAGCAGTTCTTC.

The chain joins TRBV6-5 to TRBJ1-2; perhaps TRBD1 as D (6 bases). The germline V gene has CDR1 MNHEY and CDR2 SVGAGI. V was pared by 5 bases and J by 3 bases, with 13 bases between. The CDR3 runs to 14 residues. CDR3 loop: CASSEQGGDYGYTF. CDR3 nucleotide sequence: TGTGCCAGCAGTGAACAGGGTGGGGACTATGGCTACACCTTC.

The genes are TRBV6-6 and TRBJ1-5; 7 bases are shared with TRBD1. CDR3 length equals 15 residues. Germline V CDR1 and CDR2: MNHNY, SVGAGI (reference sequence). Trimming cost V 6 bases and J 2 bases; bases outside gene matches: 7. CDR3 in amino acids: CASSTQGKGNQPQHF. The DNA of the CDR3 is TGTGCCAGCAGCACACAGGGGAAGGGCAATCAGCCCCAGCATTTT.

The chain recombines TRBV6-1 with TRBJ1-5; D is unclear. The germline CDR1 and CDR2 sequences are MNHNS and SASEGT. V lost 7 bases to trimming and J lost 0 bases, with 7 bases between them. The CDR3 is made up of 13 amino acids. CDR3 bases: TGTGCCAGCAACGGTTATAGCAATCAGCCCCAGCATTTT. This sequence encodes CASNGYSNQPQHF.

V gene TRBV7-8 combines with J gene TRBJ2-3; 9 bases align to TRBD2. Germline V gene data show CDR1 as SGHVS and CDR2 as FQNEAQ. The V and J ends lost 5 bases and 2 bases, in that order; junction bases with no gene match: 20. There are 20 residues in the CDR3. In nucleotides, the CDR3 is TGTGCCAGCAGCCCTAGGGGCGGATCTAGCGGGGACCCATTCACAGATACGCAGTATTTT. It encodes CASSPRGGSSGDPFTDTQYF.